Each of the 25 T cell receptor beta chains below was sequenced from the same sample in a study of blood T cell repertoires in COVID-19. Clones were sequenced by immunoSEQ multiplex PCR, and TCRdb holds only the in-frame ones, with some missing. The sample carries 470,000 or so clones, 80% to 90% recorded once. The sequenced sample consisted of peripheral blood. The receptors were sampled from a human donor in a cohort sampled during active COVID-19.

The CDR3 nucleotides are TGTGCCAGTGAACCGACAGCGGGCGTGAATGAAAAACTGTTTTTT. Translated: CASEPTAGVNEKLFF. The chain joins TRBV19 to TRBJ1-4; D is perhaps TRBD1 (5 bases). This CDR3 region has 15 residues. V lost 8 bases and J lost 5, with 18 bases in between. Germline CDR1 reads LNHDA; CDR2 reads SQIVND (reference sequence). The full variable domain, rest sourced from reference TRBV19 and TRBJ1-4, is DGGITQSPKYLFRKEGQNVTLSCEQNLNHDAMYWYRQDPGQGLRLIYYSQIVNDFQKGDIAEGYSVSREKKESFPLTVTSAQKNPTAFYLCASEPTAGVNEKLFFGSGTQLSVL.

This sequence joins TRBV5-1 and TRBJ2-1; 7 bases line up with TRBD2. After removal of 2 bases from V and 10 bases from J, the junction contained 18 bases not matched to a gene. The germline CDR1 and CDR2 sequences are SGHRS and YFSETQ. The CDR3 contains 17 residues. The CDR3 loop is CASSLGGRVAAGIEQFF. For the CDR3, the DNA is TGCGCCAGCAGCTTAGGAGGGAGGGTAGCGGCGGGGATAGAGCAGTTCTTC.

CDR3 in DNA: TGTGCCAGCAGCGTACTCGACGGGGGGATGCAGTTCTTC. Its translation is CASSVLDGGMQFF. This sequence joins TRBV9 and TRBJ2-1, with 7 bases lining up with TRBD2. This CDR3 is built from 13 residues. The trim removed 1 base at V and 12 bases at J, leaving 7 bases unmatched. Germline V CDR1 and CDR2: SGDLS, YYNGEE.

CDR3 DNA: TGTGCCATCAGTGACCCAGTCAGAAATGAAAAACTGTTTTTT. The encoded protein is CAISDPVRNEKLFF. The rearrangement joins TRBV10-3 to TRBJ1-4; D gene uncertain. V shed 3 bases and J shed 5 bases, with 10 bases lying between them. This CDR3 region has 14 residues. Germline lookup yields CDR1 ENHRY and CDR2 SYGVKD.

V and J are TRBV6-5 and TRBJ2-2; 8 nucleotides line up with TRBD2. This CDR3 spans 14 amino acids. CDR1 MNHEY and CDR2 SVGAGI come from the germline V gene. The junction had 9 bases not matched to a gene; V was cut back by 7 bases and J by 8 bases. The DNA of the CDR3 is TGTGCCAGCACTGCCAGCGGGAGTTCGGGGGAGCTGTTTTTT. Its translation: CASTASGSSGELFF.

The rearrangement joins TRBV5-1 to TRBJ1-1, with a tentative D call TRBD1 (5 bases). V lost 0 bases and J 6 bases, leaving 18 bases between the germline ends. The CDR3 is made up of 16 amino acids. Looked up from germline, CDR1 is SGHRS and CDR2 is YFSETQ. CDR3 sequence (DNA): TGCGCCAGCAGCTTGGCTCATGGGGGGTTCATCTCTGAAGCTTTCTTT. Protein product: CASSLAHGGFISEAFF.

The V call is TRBV2, the J call TRBJ2-1; TRBD2 matches 8 bases. The V and J ends lost 3 bases and 8 bases, in that order; junction bases with no gene match: 9. The CDR3 has 15 amino acids. Germline assignment: CDR1 SNHLY and CDR2 FYNNEI. The CDR3 loop is CASSDGGTRIDEQFF. The CDR3 coding sequence is TGTGCCAGCAGTGATGGGGGGACTAGGATCGATGAGCAGTTCTTC.

V is TRBV7-2 and J is TRBJ2-2; 9 positions match TRBD2. V was pared by 0 bases and J by 8 bases, with 10 bases of the junction left unmatched. Per the germline V gene, CDR1 is SGHTA and CDR2 is FQGNSA. The CDR3 loop spans 17 amino acids. CDR3 region: CASSLAASGALGGELFF. CDR3 in DNA: TGTGCCAGCAGCTTAGCGGCTAGCGGGGCCCTTGGGGGGGAGCTGTTTTTT.

This chain uses TRBV6-5 with TRBJ1-5, with TRBD1 matching 9 bases. CDR3 size: 15 residues. V shed 8 bases and J 2 bases; nucleotides not matched to a gene: 7. Germline CDR1 MNHEY, CDR2 SVGAGI. CDR3 DNA sequence: TGTGCCAGCGCAACATGGACAGGGGGCAATCAGCCCCAGCATTTT. This encodes CASATWTGGNQPQHF.

This clone was found once. This rearrangement joins TRBV30 to TRBJ2-2; D unresolved. Trimming took off 4 bases at V and 7 bases at J, with 13 bases between the two ends. Germline CDR1 GTSNPN, CDR2 SVGIG (reference sequence). The CDR3 covers 13 residues. The CDR3 DNA sequence: TGTGCCTGGACCCCACGCTCAGTCGGGGAGCTGTTTTTT. Translating gives CAWTPRSVGELFF.

This chain connects TRBV19 to TRBJ1-1; D gene uncertain. CDR3 size: 14 residues. Germline V lookup: CDR1 LNHDA, CDR2 SQIVND (reference sequence). V gave up 6 bases and J gave up 4 bases, with 15 bases separating them. The CDR3 reads CASRKMEGGTEAFF. CDR3 bases: TGTGCCAGTAGGAAAATGGAAGGCGGCACTGAAGCTTTCTTT.

The genes are TRBV30 and TRBJ2-7, with D perhaps matching TRBD1 (6 bases). The CDR3 runs to 15 residues. The V and J ends lost 3 bases and 7 bases respectively, with 22 bases between them. Germline V gives CDR1 GTSNPN, CDR2 SVGIG (reference sequence). The CDR3 DNA reads as TGTGCCTGGAGGGGCGGACAGCCAGCCTATAAGGAGCAGTACTTC. This encodes CAWRGGQPAYKEQYF.

This sequence joins TRBV3-1 (or the pseudogene TRBV3-2) and TRBJ2-7; 7 nucleotides align to TRBD2. V shed 2 bases and J 7 bases; nucleotides not matched to a gene: 14. Germline CDR1 is LGHDT and CDR2 is YNNKEL (reference sequence). This CDR3 comprises 16 residues. CDR3 sequence (DNA): TGTGCCAGCAGCCAAATGTCCTCCAGCTATAGCGGGGAGCAGTACTTC. The encoded protein is CASSQMSSSYSGEQYF.

The sample holds one count of this clone. V and J are TRBV19 and TRBJ2-7; TRBD2 matches 7 bases. The CDR3 is 15 amino acids. V was pared by 2 bases and J by 3 bases, with 7 bases of the junction left unmatched. Germline CDR1 and CDR2: LNHDA and SQIVND (reference sequence). The CDR3 loop is CASSIWIAGSYEQYF. DNA of the CDR3: TGTGCCAGTAGTATATGGATAGCGGGTAGCTACGAGCAGTACTTC.

This chain uses TRBV4-1 with TRBJ1-6, with D unclear. Trimming pared 4 bases from V and 14 bases from J, leaving 21 bases between. Germline V gene sequence: CDR1 MGHRA, CDR2 YSYEKL. The CDR3 has 15 amino acids. Written as DNA, the CDR3 is TGCGCCAGCAGCCCAGCGGACGGAGGAAGGCGGACCCTCCACTTT. It specifies CASSPADGGRRTLHF.

V is TRBV6-6 and J is TRBJ2-3; 9 bases agree with TRBD1. The CDR3 is 13 amino acids. V shed 8 bases and J 4 bases; nucleotides not matched to a gene: 4. Germline V gene data show CDR1 as MNHNY and CDR2 as SVGAGI (reference sequence). The CDR3 DNA is TGTGCCAGCGGGGGACAGGGTTCAGATACGCAGTATTTT. It specifies CASGGQGSDTQYF.

This chain connects TRBV27 to TRBJ2-1, with unresolved D. The germline V gene encodes CDR1 MNHEY and CDR2 SMNVEV (reference sequence). Trimming took 3 bases from V and 6 from J, leaving 9 bases between them. This CDR3 is built from 13 residues. Here the CDR3 DNA reads TGTGCCAGCAGTTTCGGGTACCCCAATGAGCAGTTCTTC. Protein: CASSFGYPNEQFF.

The V gene is TRBV5-3, the J gene TRBJ1-2, with D hard to call. TRBV5-3 qualifies as an ORF whose function is uncertain. The CDR3 runs 15 residues. The V and J ends lost 1 base and 0 bases respectively, with 10 bases between them. The chain's CDR3 is CARSLPGLPNYGYTF. The CDR3 coding sequence is TGTGCCAGAAGCTTGCCCGGACTCCCTAACTATGGCTACACCTTC.

The CDR3 nucleotides are TGCAGCGCCTCGGGACAGGAGAACACTGAAGCTTTCTTT. It codes for CSASGQENTEAFF. The chain joins TRBV29-1 to TRBJ1-1; 8 bases are shared with TRBD1. Germline V gene data show CDR1 as SQVTM and CDR2 as ANQGSEA. The CDR3 totals 13 residues. V gave up 7 bases and J gave up 1 base; unmatched junction bases: 5. The variable domain in full, completed from reference TRBV29-1 and TRBJ1-1, reads SAVISQKPSRDICQRGTSLTIQCQVDSQVTMMFWYRQQPGQSLTLIATANQGSEATYESGFVIDKFPISRPNLTFSTLTVSNMSPEDSSIYLCSASGQENTEAFFGQGTRLTVV.

The chain is built from TRBV6-5 and TRBJ2-7; D is undetermined. This CDR3 has 11 amino acids. Germline V gives CDR1 MNHEY, CDR2 SVGAGI. V was trimmed by 4 bases and J by 4 bases, leaving 5 bases between them. Here the CDR3 reads CASSSRYEQYF. As DNA, the CDR3 is TGTGCCAGCAGTTCCCGGTACGAGCAGTACTTC.

The gene calls are TRBV25-1 and TRBJ2-7; TRBD2 matches 11 bases. The CDR3 has 14 residues. Germline V gives CDR1 MGHDK, CDR2 SYGVNS. V was pared by 4 bases and J by 4 bases, with 3 bases of the junction left unmatched. The CDR3 DNA reads TGTGCCAGCAGTGTAGCGGGGGGGCGGTACGAGCAGTACTTC. Translated: CASSVAGGRYEQYF.

The genes are TRBV19 and TRBJ2-1, with TRBD1 as a possible D gene (5 bases). CDR1 is LNHDA and CDR2 is SQIVND in the germline V gene (reference sequence). This CDR3 has 15 residues. Trimming removed 0 bases from V and 3 bases from J, with 9 bases in between. CDR3 DNA sequence: TGTGCCAGTAGTATAGAGGCAGGGCTCTACAATGAGCAGTTCTTC. Translating it yields CASSIEAGLYNEQFF.

This chain uses TRBV19 with TRBJ2-7, with TRBD2 matching over 11 bases. CDR1 is LNHDA, CDR2 SQIVND, per germline (reference sequence). The V segment lost 5 bases and the J segment 3 bases; nucleotides outside the gene matches: 15. This CDR3 contains 18 residues. In nucleotides, the CDR3 is TGTGCCAGTAGTTCAAACCCCTTCGGGACTAGCGGACGCTACGAGCAGTACTTC. Its protein is CASSSNPFGTSGRYEQYF.

This clone was found a few times. V usage is TRBV5-1 and J usage is TRBJ2-3; tentatively, D is TRBD1 (6 bases). There are 14 residues in the CDR3. CDR1 is SGHRS, CDR2 YFSETQ, per germline. With 6 bases removed from V and 6 bases from J, the gap between germline ends came to 17 bases. As DNA, the CDR3 is TGCGCCAGCAAATCGGGACACCAGGCGGATACGCAGTATTTT. Its protein product is CASKSGHQADTQYF.

The J gene is TRBJ1-4, the V gene TRBV2, with TRBD1 matching 7 bases. With 11 bases clipped from V and 8 bases from J, the junction kept 8 bases outside the gene matches. The germline V gene has CDR1 SNHLY and CDR2 FYNNEI. This CDR3 spans 12 amino acids. CDR3 sequence reads: CALGTVEEKLFF. The CDR3 DNA sequence: TGTGCCCTCGGGACAGTGGAGGAAAAACTGTTTTTT.